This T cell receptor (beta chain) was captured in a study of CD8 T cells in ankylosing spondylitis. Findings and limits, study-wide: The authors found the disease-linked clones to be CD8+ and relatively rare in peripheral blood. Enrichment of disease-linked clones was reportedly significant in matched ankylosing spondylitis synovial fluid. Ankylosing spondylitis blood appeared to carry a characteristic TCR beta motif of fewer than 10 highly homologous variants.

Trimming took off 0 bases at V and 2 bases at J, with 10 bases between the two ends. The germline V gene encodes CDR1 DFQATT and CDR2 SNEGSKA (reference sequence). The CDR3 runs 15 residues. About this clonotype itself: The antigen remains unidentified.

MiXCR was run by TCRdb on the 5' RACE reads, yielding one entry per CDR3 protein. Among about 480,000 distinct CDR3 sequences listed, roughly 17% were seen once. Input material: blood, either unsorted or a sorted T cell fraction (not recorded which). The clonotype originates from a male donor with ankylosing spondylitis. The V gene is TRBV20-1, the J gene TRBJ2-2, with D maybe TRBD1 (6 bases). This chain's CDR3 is CSARDQGINTGELFF. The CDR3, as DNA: TGCAGTGCTAGAGATCAGGGGATTAACACCGGGGAGCTGTTTTTT.